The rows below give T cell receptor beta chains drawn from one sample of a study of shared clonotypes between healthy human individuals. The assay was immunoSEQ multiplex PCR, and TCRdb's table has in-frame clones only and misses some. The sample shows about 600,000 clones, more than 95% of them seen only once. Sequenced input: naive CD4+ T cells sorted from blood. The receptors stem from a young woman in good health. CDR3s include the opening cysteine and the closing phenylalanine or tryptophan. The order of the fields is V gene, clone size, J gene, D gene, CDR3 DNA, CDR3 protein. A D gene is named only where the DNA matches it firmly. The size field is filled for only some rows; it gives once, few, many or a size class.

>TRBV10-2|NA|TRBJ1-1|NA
TGCGCCAGCAGTGCCCAGGGCTGGAAAAACACTGAAGCTTTCTTT
CASSAQGWKNTEAFF
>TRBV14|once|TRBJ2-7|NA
TGTGCCAGCAGCCAAGTAACGGGCGGGTCCTACGAGCAGTACTTC
CASSQVTGGSYEQYF
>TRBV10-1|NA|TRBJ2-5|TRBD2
TGCGCCAGCAGTGAGCGTAAAGCGGGAGAAGGGGAGACCCAGTACTTC
CASSERKAGEGETQYF
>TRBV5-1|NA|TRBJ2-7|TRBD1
TGCGCCAGCAGCCCACCGGGGACAGGGGTAAATGGGCAGTACTTC
CASSPPGTGVNGQYF
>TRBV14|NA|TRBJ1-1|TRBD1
TGTGCCAGCAGCCAACTGACAGGGACGAACACTGAAGCTTTCTTT
CASSQLTGTNTEAFF
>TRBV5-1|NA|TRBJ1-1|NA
TGCGCCAGCAGCTTGTCGGGAGGGAACACTGAAGCTTTCTTT
CASSLSGGNTEAFF
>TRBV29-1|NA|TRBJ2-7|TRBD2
TGCAGCGTTAGGACTAGCCTCATGGAGCAGTACTTC
CSVRTSLMEQYF
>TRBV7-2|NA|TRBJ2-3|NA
TGTGCCAGCAGCACTTTCCGAGGGGGTGAGAGTACGCAGTATTTT
CASSTFRGGESTQYF
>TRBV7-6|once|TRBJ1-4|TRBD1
TGTGCCAGCAGCTTAAATGGACAGGGGTGGGAAAAACTGTTTTTT
CASSLNGQGWEKLFF
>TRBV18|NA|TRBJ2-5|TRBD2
TGTGCCAGCTCACCGACTAGCGGGAGAAGGGAGACCCAGTACTTC
CASSPTSGRRETQYF
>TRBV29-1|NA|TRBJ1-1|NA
TGCAGCGTTGCAAAATTCGACAGGATTGCGGAAGCTTTCTTT
CSVAKFDRIAEAFF
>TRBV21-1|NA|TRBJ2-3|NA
TGTGCCAGCAGCAAGCGGGAGTGGTTAGATACGCAGTATTTT
CASSKREWLDTQYF
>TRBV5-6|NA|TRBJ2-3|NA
TGTGCCAGCAGCCTCCCTCGTAGGGGGAGTTCTACAGATACGCAGTATTTT
CASSLPRRGSSTDTQYF
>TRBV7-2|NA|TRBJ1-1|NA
TGTGCCAGCAGCCAGCTGGGGAACACTGAAGCTTTCTTT
CASSQLGNTEAFF
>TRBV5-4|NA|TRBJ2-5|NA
TGTGCCAGCAGCCCACGGGCAGTCCAAGAGACCCAGTACTTC
CASSPRAVQETQYF
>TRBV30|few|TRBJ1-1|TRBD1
TGTGCCTGGAGCAGGGGGGGGAACACTGAAGCTTTCTTT
CAWSRGGNTEAFF
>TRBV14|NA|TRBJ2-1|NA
TGTGCCAGCAGCAGACAATACTATGAGCAGTTCTTC
CASSRQYYEQFF
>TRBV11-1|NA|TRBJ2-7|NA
TGTGCCAGCAGCCCTCGGAATCGAGACGCCTACGAGCAGTACTTC
CASSPRNRDAYEQYF
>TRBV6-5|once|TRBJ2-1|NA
TGTGCCAGCAGTCCGACTGACAACCATGAGCAGTTCTTC
CASSPTDNHEQFF
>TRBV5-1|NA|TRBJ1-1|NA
TGCGCCAGCAGCTTCGTAAGGATGAACACTGAAGCTTTCTTT
CASSFVRMNTEAFF
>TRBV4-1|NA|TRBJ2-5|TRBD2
TGCGCCAGCAGCCAAGGACCCGGGAGGTACCAAGAGACCCAGTACTTC
CASSQGPGRYQETQYF
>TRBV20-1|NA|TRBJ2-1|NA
TGCAGTGCTCCGGATTACAATGAGCAGTTCTTC
CSAPDYNEQFF
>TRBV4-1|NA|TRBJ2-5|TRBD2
TGCGCCAGCAGCCAAGGTAGCGGGAGGGTTCCAGAGACCCAGTACTTC
CASSQGSGRVPETQYF
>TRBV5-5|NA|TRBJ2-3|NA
TGTGCCAGCAGCCCTGGGCGGCAGTTAACAGATACGCAGTATTTT
CASSPGRQLTDTQYF
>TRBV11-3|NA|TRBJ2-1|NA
TGTGCCAGCAGCCGGTTAGGACGGGGCCATGAGCAGTTCTTC
CASSRLGRGHEQFF
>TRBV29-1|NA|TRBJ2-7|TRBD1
TGCAGCGTGCCGGGACAGGGAGCCTACGAGCAGTACTTC
CSVPGQGAYEQYF
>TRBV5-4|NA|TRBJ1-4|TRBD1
TGTGCCAGCAGCTCGCACAAACAGGGGGCGGCTAATGAAAAACTGTTTTTT
CASSSHKQGAANEKLFF
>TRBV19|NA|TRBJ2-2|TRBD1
TGTGCCAGTAGTACCACAGGGGGCACCGGGGAGCTGTTTTTT
CASSTTGGTGELFF
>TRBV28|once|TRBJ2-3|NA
TGTGCCAGCACCGCGGCCCCGCGCACAGATACGCAGTATTTT
CASTAAPRTDTQYF
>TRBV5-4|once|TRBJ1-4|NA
TGTGCCAGTACATACTTGGCAAGACGAATTTCTGCAACTAATGAAAAACTGTTTTTT
CASTYLARRISATNEKLFF
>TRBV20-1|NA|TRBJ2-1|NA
TGCAGTGGGACGGACTACAATGAGCAGTTCTTC
CSGTDYNEQFF
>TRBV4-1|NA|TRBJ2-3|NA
TGCGCCAGCAGCCAACAACGTCGGGAGAAGCAGTATTTT
CASSQQRREKQYF
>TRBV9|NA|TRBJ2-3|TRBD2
TGTGCCAGCAGCGTTCCCCTAGCTAACCCGACTAGCGGGAGTTCAGATACGCAGTATTTT
CASSVPLANPTSGSSDTQYF
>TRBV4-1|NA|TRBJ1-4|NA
TGCGCCAGCAGCCGGGTAACTAATGAAAAACTGTTTTTT
CASSRVTNEKLFF
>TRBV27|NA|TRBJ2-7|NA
TGTGCCAGCAGTTTTTACATGACAGGCTGGCCCGAGCAGTACTTC
CASSFYMTGWPEQYF
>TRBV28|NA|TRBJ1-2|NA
TGTGCCAGCAGCCCCCCCGCAGGGCGGGAAGGCTACACCTTC
CASSPPAGREGYTF
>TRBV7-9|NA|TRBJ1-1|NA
TGTGCCAGCACCCCGGACGGAAAGAACACTGAAGCTTTCTTT
CASTPDGKNTEAFF
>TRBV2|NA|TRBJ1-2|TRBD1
TGTGCCAGCAGTGACGGACAGGGCTATGGCTACACCTTC
CASSDGQGYGYTF
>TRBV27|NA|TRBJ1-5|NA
TGTGCCAGCAGTGTGGAGTATAGCAATCAGCCCCAGCATTTT
CASSVEYSNQPQHF
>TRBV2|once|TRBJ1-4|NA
TGTGCCAGCAGTGAGGGATGGTGGGCTGATATTAATGAAAAACTGTTTTTT
CASSEGWWADINEKLFF
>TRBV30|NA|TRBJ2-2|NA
TGTGCCTGGACAAGGGGTCCAAACACCGGGGAGCTGTTTTTT
CAWTRGPNTGELFF
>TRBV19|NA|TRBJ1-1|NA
TGTGCCAGTGGGGTAAACACTGAAGCTTTCTTT
CASGVNTEAFF
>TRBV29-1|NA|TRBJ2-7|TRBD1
TGCAGCGTTCTCCCGGGACAGGGGTCCTACGAGCAGTACTTC
CSVLPGQGSYEQYF
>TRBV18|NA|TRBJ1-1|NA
TGTGCCAGCTCACCGGAGGGGCGAGGAGACACTGAAGCTTTCTTT
CASSPEGRGDTEAFF
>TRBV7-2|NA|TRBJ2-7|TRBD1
TGTGCCAGCAGCTTCTCGGGACAGGGGGCCTACGAGCAGTACTTC
CASSFSGQGAYEQYF
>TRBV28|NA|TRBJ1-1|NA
TGTGCCAGCAGTTTATTTCAGGGGCCGAACACTGAAGCTTTCTTT
CASSLFQGPNTEAFF
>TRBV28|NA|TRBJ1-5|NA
TGTGCCAGCAGGCCGGGGCTAAATCAGCCCCAGCATTTT
CASRPGLNQPQHF